This T cell receptor beta chain was sequenced during a study of human T cells and chemical hapten exposure. Overall study: Patients were mainly female, each with alopecia areata, totalis or universalis.

Per germline, CDR1 GTSNPN and CDR2 SVGIG (reference sequence). The CDR3 runs to 13 residues. The V end was cut by 4 bases, the J end by 1 base, with 7 bases between. The study used a library that attached unique molecular identifiers to individual cDNA molecules. Via MiXCR, TCRdb re-called the RACE reads, giving one row per CDR3 protein. The sample includes tens of thousands of distinct CDR3 sequences, 12% to 15% of them seen just once. Time point denoted: pre-sensitization, week 0. As for treatment: therapeutic diphenylcyclopropenone sensitization with weekly scalp DPC. Staff drew blood before applying each patch test.

The rearrangement links TRBV30 to TRBJ2-2; no firm D call. The material was whole blood, obtained in connection with sensitization to the hapten diphenylcyclopropenone (DPC). The clonotype originates from a woman between 45 and 60 years old with alopecia areata. Some clones in this sample may be carry-over from other donors' samples. CDR3 nucleotide sequence: TGTGCCTGGACCCCAAGGAACACCGGGGAGCTGTTTTTT. It translates to CAWTPRNTGELFF.